These 25 T cell receptor beta chains originate from one sample sequenced in a study of cytomegalovirus exposure and HLA in healthy donors. With 60 Vbeta and 13 Jbeta primers, the PCR was carried out. Method: immunoSEQ multiplex PCR; TCRdb's copy keeps in-frame clones and lacks some. The data show about 200,000 clones, more than 60% seen once. Sequenced input: PBMCs. The origin of the receptors is a man between 45 and 60 years old in good health and CMV-seronegative.

This clone was recorded once. This chain links TRBV2 with TRBJ1-1, with D perhaps matching TRBD1 (5 bases). The CDR3 loop spans 14 amino acids. The germline V gene has CDR1 SNHLY and CDR2 FYNNEI. Trimming pared 3 bases from V and 1 base from J, leaving 9 bases between. The CDR3 bases are TGTGCCAGCAGTGATTCTAGGGGGAACACTGAAGCTTTCTTT. Its protein is CASSDSRGNTEAFF.

The gene calls are TRBV10-3 and TRBJ2-7, with 12 bases lining up with TRBD2. The CDR3 contains 15 residues. The V and J ends lost 0 bases and 6 bases, in that order; junction bases with no gene match: 3. CDR1 and CDR2 (germline): ENHRY, SYGVKD. The CDR3 reads CAISESGLAGSEQYF. The CDR3 DNA reads as TGTGCCATCAGTGAGTCAGGACTAGCGGGATCCGAGCAGTACTTC.

CDR3 coding DNA: TGCGCCAGCAGCCAGGAGGGACTAGCGGGAGGGCACGAGCAGTACTTC. Amino acid sequence: CASSQEGLAGGHEQYF. The chain recombines TRBV4-1 with TRBJ2-7, with 16 bases aligning to TRBD2. The CDR3 is made up of 16 amino acids. V lost 3 bases and J lost 5; bases outside the gene matches: 4. The germline CDR1 and CDR2 sequences are MGHRA and YSYEKL.

The J gene is TRBJ2-1, the V gene TRBV28, with 11 bases that match TRBD2. The germline V gene encodes CDR1 MDHEN and CDR2 SYDVKM. With 5 bases clipped from V and 3 bases from J, the junction kept 3 bases outside the gene matches. The CDR3 has 15 residues. This CDR3 reads CASSPGTSGYNEQFF. DNA of the CDR3: TGTGCCAGCAGTCCCGGGACTAGCGGCTACAATGAGCAGTTCTTC.

The chain has TRBV30 and TRBJ2-2; 7 nucleotides match TRBD2. This CDR3 spans 14 amino acids. The trim removed 3 bases at V and 6 bases at J, leaving 7 bases unmatched. Germline V gene sequence: CDR1 GTSNPN, CDR2 SVGIG (reference sequence). Here the CDR3 reads CAWRGRGLAGELFF. CDR3 sequence (DNA): TGTGCCTGGAGGGGGCGAGGACTAGCCGGGGAGCTGTTTTTT.

The V call is TRBV7-2, the J call TRBJ2-7; 10 bases align to TRBD1. V lost 5 bases to trimming and J lost 2 bases; unmatched junction nucleotides: 6. Germline V gene lookup returns CDR1 SGHTA and CDR2 FQGNSA. This CDR3 is 15 amino acids long. The CDR3 DNA reads as TGTGCCAGCAGCGGCCGGGACAGGGGTACCTACGAGCAGTACTTC. Translation: CASSGRDRGTYEQYF. Looking up the rest from reference TRBV7-2 and TRBJ2-7 gives the full variable domain: GAGVSQSPSNKVTEKGKDVELRCDPISGHTALYWYRQSLGQGLEFLIYFQGNSAPDKSGLPSDRFSAERTGGSVSTLTIQRTQQEDSAVYLCASSGRDRGTYEQYFGPGTRLTVT.

The chain employs TRBV28 and TRBJ2-6; D is possibly TRBD2 (5 bases). The CDR3 spans 14 residues. Deletions cut 6 bases from V and 7 bases from J, with 13 bases between. Germline V gene lookup returns CDR1 MDHEN and CDR2 SYDVKM. CDR3 sequence (DNA): TGTGCCAGCAGGGGTTCGGGGTCAGCCAACGTCCTGACTTTC. Encoded protein: CASRGSGSANVLTF.

V gene TRBV10-3 combines with J gene TRBJ1-5, with 8 bases that match TRBD1. The CDR3 spans 13 residues. Per the germline V gene, CDR1 is ENHRY and CDR2 is SYGVKD. J gave up 7 bases and V 10 bases, and 9 bases lay outside the gene matches. The CDR3 bases are TGTGCCACCCAGACAGGGGCTGAACAGCCCCAGCATTTT. This sequence encodes CATQTGAEQPQHF.

The chain is built from TRBV7-8 and TRBJ1-2; D is perhaps TRBD1 (6 bases). The CDR3 extends over 14 amino acids. V was trimmed by 2 bases and J by 8 bases, leaving 15 bases between them. Germline assignment: CDR1 SGHVS and CDR2 FQNEAQ. The CDR3 protein is CASSLSLGAGGYTF. CDR3 nucleotides: TGTGCCAGCAGCTTATCCCTGGGGGCTGGAGGCTACACCTTC.

The chain has TRBV5-1 and TRBJ2-7, with 13 positions matching TRBD2. The CDR3 covers 14 residues. Germline CDR1 reads SGHRS; CDR2 reads YFSETQ. V trimming: 3 bases; J trimming: 7 bases; junction bases outside the gene matches: 4. The CDR3 bases are TGCGCCAGCAGCTCCGGGACTAGCGGGACAGAGCAGTACTTC. It codes for CASSSGTSGTEQYF.

The chain carries TRBV18 and TRBJ2-2; 7 bases map to TRBD2. V shed 4 bases, J shed 6 bases, and the junction held 8 bases outside the gene matches. CDR1 KGHSH and CDR2 LQKENI come from the germline V gene. This CDR3 is built from 15 residues. CDR3 nucleotides: TGTGCCAGCTCACGCGAAGCGGGGATGGCCGGGGAGCTGTTTTTT. Translated, it gives CASSREAGMAGELFF.

Worth noting for this clone: One end of the junction does not line up with germline, which may come from a read error. This rearrangement joins TRBV9 to TRBJ1-4; D may be TRBD1 (5 bases). CDR1 is SGDLS and CDR2 is YYNGEE in the germline V gene. The CDR3 covers 13 residues. This CDR3 reads CASSAGTSEKLFF. The CDR3, as DNA: TGTGCCAGCAGCGCCGGGACTAGTGAAAAACTGTTTTTT.

The chain joins TRBV19 to TRBJ2-1, with a tentative D call TRBD1 (6 bases). Germline V CDR1 and CDR2: LNHDA, SQIVND (reference sequence). This CDR3 spans 14 amino acids. Between the trimmed V and J ends, which lost 5 bases and 4 bases, there was a span of 12 bases. The CDR3 loop reads CASSGSGAYNEQFF. In DNA form, the CDR3 reads TGTGCCAGTAGTGGGTCAGGGGCTTACAATGAGCAGTTCTTC.

The chain carries TRBV2 and TRBJ2-5; 9 nucleotides align to TRBD2. The end of the DNA is better explained by TRBJ2-7, so the J call may be wrong. This CDR3 has 14 residues. Per germline, CDR1 SNHLY and CDR2 FYNNEI. The chain's CDR3 is CASSEGLAVGEQYF. CDR3 coding DNA: TGTGCCAGCAGTGAAGGACTAGCGGTCGGCGAGCAGTACTTC.

The chain employs TRBV28 and TRBJ2-1; possible D gene TRBD2, 6 bases. The V and J ends lost 8 bases and 2 bases respectively, with 16 bases between them. This CDR3 has 15 amino acids. Germline V gene lookup returns CDR1 MDHEN and CDR2 SYDVKM. CDR3 in amino acids: CASFLEGPPYNEQFF. In DNA, the CDR3 is TGTGCCAGCTTCCTGGAGGGGCCCCCCTACAATGAGCAGTTCTTC.

V is TRBV2 and J is TRBJ2-1, with TRBD1 matching 7 bases. CDR3 length equals 15 residues. After removal of 4 bases from V and 4 bases from J, the junction contained 7 bases not matched to a gene. CDR1 and CDR2 from the germline V gene are SNHLY and FYNNEI. The DNA of the CDR3 is TGTGCCAGCAGTGTCGAAGGGGGCCAATACAATGAGCAGTTCTTC. Translation: CASSVEGGQYNEQFF. Looking up the rest from reference TRBV2 and TRBJ2-1 gives the full variable domain: EPEVTQTPSHQVTQMGQEVILRCVPISNHLYFYWYRQILGQKVEFLVSFYNNEISEKSEIFDDQFSVERPDGSNFTLKIRSTKLEDSAMYFCASSVEGGQYNEQFFGPGTRLTVL.

This chain links TRBV9 with TRBJ1-5; 7 nucleotides align to TRBD1. The ends lost 0 bases at V and 7 bases at J; junction bases unmatched: 4. Germline CDR1 SGDLS, CDR2 YYNGEE. The CDR3 consists of 14 residues. DNA for the CDR3: TGTGCCAGCAGCGTAGGACAGGGACCCCAGCCCCAGCATTTT. It yields the protein CASSVGQGPQPQHF.

This clone is a singleton in its sample. The chain couples TRBV9 to TRBJ1-3, with TRBD1 matching 9 bases. The CDR3 is 15 amino acids. The V and J ends lost 7 bases and 7 bases, in that order; junction bases with no gene match: 12. Germline CDR1 is SGDLS and CDR2 is YYNGEE. CDR3 coding DNA: TGTGCCAGCCCTTCCTCTCCGGGACAGGGTAACACCATATATTTT. Protein product: CASPSSPGQGNTIYF.

The chain is built from TRBV29-1 and TRBJ2-3; possibly TRBD2 for D (6 bases). The CDR3 covers 14 residues. Germline V gene sequence: CDR1 SQVTM, CDR2 ANQGSEA. The V end was cut by 4 bases, the J end by 1 base, with 12 bases between. The CDR3 reads CSVGPPSGTDTQYF. DNA of the CDR3: TGCAGCGTTGGGCCCCCTAGCGGCACAGATACGCAGTATTTT.

The J gene is TRBJ2-7, the V gene TRBV15, with a tentative D call TRBD1 (6 bases). V dropped 1 base and J dropped 6 bases, with 10 bases sitting between them. The CDR3 consists of 13 residues. Germline CDR1 LNHNV, CDR2 YYDKDF (reference sequence). CDR3 region: CATSRGDTGEQYF. The CDR3 DNA sequence: TGTGCCACCAGCAGAGGGGACACTGGCGAGCAGTACTTC.

The chain uses TRBV5-1 and TRBJ1-5, with 8 bases that match TRBD1. Germline CDR1 is SGHRS and CDR2 is YFSETQ. V was pared by 0 bases and J by 4 bases, with 15 bases of the junction left unmatched. The CDR3 has 19 residues. CDR3 coding DNA: TGCGCCAGCAGCTTGGGGCCCGGGACAGGAGCTTTAAGGAATCAGCCCCAGCATTTT. Residues: CASSLGPGTGALRNQPQHF. The full variable domain, completed using reference TRBV5-1 and TRBJ1-5, is KAGVTQTPRYLIKTRGQQVTLSCSPISGHRSVSWYQQTPGQGLQFLFEYFSETQRNKGNFPGRFSGRQFSNSRSEMNVSTLELGDSALYLCASSLGPGTGALRNQPQHFGDGTRLSIL.

J is TRBJ1-1 and V is TRBV5-1; 10 nucleotides match TRBD1. Trimming removed 3 bases from V and 7 bases from J; junction bases left unmatched: 3. The CDR3 contains 13 residues. Per the germline V gene, CDR1 is SGHRS and CDR2 is YFSETQ. The CDR3 sequence: CASSWTGGFEAFF. The CDR3 DNA sequence: TGCGCCAGCAGCTGGACAGGGGGGTTTGAAGCTTTCTTT.

The gene calls are TRBV2 and TRBJ2-7; D is possibly TRBD1 (6 bases). Trimming cost V 2 bases and J 3 bases, with 14 bases left between them. Per germline, CDR1 SNHLY and CDR2 FYNNEI. The CDR3 consists of 15 residues. The CDR3 region is CASSESPGAGYEQYF. The CDR3, as DNA: TGTGCCAGCAGTGAAAGTCCAGGGGCAGGCTACGAGCAGTACTTC.

This clone was seen just once. The rearrangement joins TRBV7-8 to TRBJ2-5; TRBD1 matches 7 bases. Germline assignment: CDR1 SGHVS and CDR2 FQNEAQ. Trimming removed 4 bases from V and 2 bases from J; junction bases left unmatched: 7. This CDR3 spans 15 amino acids. The CDR3 loop is CASSSGDRIQETQYF. The CDR3 DNA sequence: TGTGCCAGCAGCTCTGGGGACAGAATACAAGAGACCCAGTACTTC.

This rearrangement joins TRBV30 to TRBJ2-7, with 10 bases lining up with TRBD2. Looked up from germline, CDR1 is GTSNPN and CDR2 is SVGIG (reference sequence). The CDR3 is 12 residues long. Losses at the gene ends were 2 bases for V and 7 bases for J; bases not matched to a gene: 2. The CDR3 is CAWSQLAGEQYF. Written as DNA, the CDR3 is TGTGCCTGGAGTCAACTAGCGGGGGAGCAGTACTTC.